This T cell receptor (beta chain) was documented in a study of shared clonotypes between healthy human individuals. The overall study: The plates for each donor numbered three CD4 naive, three CD4 memory, two CD8 naive and one CD8 memory.

For every subset, genomic DNA was evenly distributed across several immunoSEQ plates. TCRdb keeps only in-frame clones here, not all; method: immunoSEQ multiplex PCR. The repertoire includes about 2.4 million clones, roughly 92% of them detected once, and about 0.13% sits in the top ten. Findings of the study overall: At large depth, rarefaction still showed sorted-subset sequencing to be incomplete.

V was trimmed by 5 bases and J by 4 bases, leaving 14 bases between them. This CDR3 contains 14 residues. The germline V gene has CDR1 SGHTA and CDR2 FQGTGA. The CD4+ fraction was divided into a CD45RA+ naive subset and a CD45RA-negative memory subset. As for this clone: Its target is unknown.

The TCR comes from a man younger than 30 in good health. The chain joins TRBV7-3 to TRBJ1-1; D perhaps matches TRBD1 (6 bases). What was sequenced was naive CD4+ T cells sorted from blood. Subset given: CD45RA+ positively selected. Here the CDR3 DNA reads TGTGCCAGCAGCCCCACAGGGCAGGGCACTGAAGCTTTCTTT. Amino acid sequence: CASSPTGQGTEAFF.